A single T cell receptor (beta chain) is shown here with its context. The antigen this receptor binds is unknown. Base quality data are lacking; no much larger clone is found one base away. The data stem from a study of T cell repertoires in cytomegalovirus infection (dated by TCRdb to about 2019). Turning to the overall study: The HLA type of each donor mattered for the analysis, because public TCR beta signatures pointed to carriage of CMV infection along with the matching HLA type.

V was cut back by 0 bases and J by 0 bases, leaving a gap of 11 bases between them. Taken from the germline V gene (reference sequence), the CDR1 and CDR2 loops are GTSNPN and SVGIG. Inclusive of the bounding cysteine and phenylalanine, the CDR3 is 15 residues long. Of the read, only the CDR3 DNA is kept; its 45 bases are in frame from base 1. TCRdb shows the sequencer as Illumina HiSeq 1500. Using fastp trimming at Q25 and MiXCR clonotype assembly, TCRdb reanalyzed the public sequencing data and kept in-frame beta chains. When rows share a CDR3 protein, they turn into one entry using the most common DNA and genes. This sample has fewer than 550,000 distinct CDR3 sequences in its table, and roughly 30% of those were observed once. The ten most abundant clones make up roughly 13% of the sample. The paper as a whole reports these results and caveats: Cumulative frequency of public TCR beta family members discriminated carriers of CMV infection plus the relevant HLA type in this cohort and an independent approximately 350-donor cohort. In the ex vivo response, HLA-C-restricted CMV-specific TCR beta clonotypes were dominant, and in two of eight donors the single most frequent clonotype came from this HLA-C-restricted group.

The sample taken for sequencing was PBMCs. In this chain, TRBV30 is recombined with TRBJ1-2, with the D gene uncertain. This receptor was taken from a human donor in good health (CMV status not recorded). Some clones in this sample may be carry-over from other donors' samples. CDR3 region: CAWSVIHRANYGYTF. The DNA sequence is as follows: TGTGCCTGGAGTGTTATCCACCGAGCTAACTATGGCTACACCTTC.